These T cell receptor beta chains were read from a single sample in a study of blood T cell repertoires in COVID-19. The data were produced by immunoSEQ multiplex PCR, yet TCRdb's version contains in-frame clones alone and is incomplete. The sample shows approximately 440,000 clones, less than 95% of them seen only once. Source material: PBMCs or T cells enriched from blood (not recorded which). The receptors were gathered from a man younger than 35 who had recovered from COVID-19. Each CDR3 is given with its conserved first and last residue. Fields, in order: CDR3 protein, V gene, J gene.

CASRDYQGRNNQPQHF	TRBV6-4	TRBJ1-5
CASSPDNQETQYF	TRBV7-2	TRBJ2-5
CASSQAYRNTEAFF	TRBV3-1/TRBV3-2	TRBJ1-1
CAISEGGLAVTDTQYF	TRBV10-3	TRBJ2-3
CASSLPRDTGELFF	TRBV5-1	TRBJ2-2
CASSVQGAVNTEAFF	TRBV2	TRBJ1-1
CASSEAGGTEAFF	TRBV6-1	TRBJ1-1
CASSQVTSGKRGEQFF	TRBV4-2	TRBJ2-1
CAWSVRGYTGELFF	TRBV30	TRBJ2-2
CASSIQTGTSGRVAGELFF	TRBV7-2	TRBJ2-2
CASSTRDRGEKLFF	TRBV27	TRBJ1-4
CAWRHSGVNEQFF	TRBV30	TRBJ2-1
CASSEIGGRGYEQYF	TRBV19	TRBJ2-7
CASSLGRQSTDTQYF	TRBV5-1	TRBJ2-3
CASSFVRAGEQYF	TRBV5-8	TRBJ2-7
CASSQDSQPQHF	TRBV5-8	TRBJ1-5
CASSPYRTSGSYEQYF	TRBV5-4	TRBJ2-7
CASSSVPYGYTF	TRBV11-2	TRBJ1-2
CASARRDGGYEQYF	TRBV3-1/TRBV3-2	TRBJ2-7
CASSLGLGSPGELFF	TRBV7-2	TRBJ2-2